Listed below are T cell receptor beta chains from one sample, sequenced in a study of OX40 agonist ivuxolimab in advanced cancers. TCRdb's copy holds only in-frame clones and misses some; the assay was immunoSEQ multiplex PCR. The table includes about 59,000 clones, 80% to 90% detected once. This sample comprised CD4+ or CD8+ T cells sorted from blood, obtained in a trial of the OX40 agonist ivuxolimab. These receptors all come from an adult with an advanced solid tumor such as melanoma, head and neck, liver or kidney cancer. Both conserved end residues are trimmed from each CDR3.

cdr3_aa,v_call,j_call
ASSSDGNYGYT,TRBV5-1,TRBJ1-2
ASSIRFGSEANYGYT,TRBV19,TRBJ1-2
ATRREQGAYYEQY,TRBV10-2,TRBJ2-7
ASSLYKGASTNTGELF,TRBV7-8,TRBJ2-2
SARGLDIQY,TRBV20-1,TRBJ2-4
ASSPKFSIRTEAF,TRBV11-2,TRBJ1-1
ASSFTTGGGTDTQY,TRBV6-6,TRBJ2-3
ASSSGQGTDQPQH,TRBV28,TRBJ1-5
ASSRRQGEKLF,TRBV6-6,TRBJ1-4
ASSLIRGSPLH,TRBV11-2,TRBJ1-6
ASGGTGFNQPQH,TRBV5-5,TRBJ1-5
ASSWPAGQETQY,TRBV7-8,TRBJ2-5
ASSQSPGLSTDTQY,TRBV4-3,TRBJ2-3
ASSISGRARETQY,TRBV19,TRBJ2-5
ASSLDNEQF,TRBV5-1,TRBJ2-1
ASSQDMASGSTDTQY,TRBV5-8,TRBJ2-3
SVAGAQGGETQY,TRBV29-1,TRBJ2-5
ASRDTGGRGGELF,TRBV19,TRBJ2-2
ANRGISGRLYNEQF,TRBV11-2,TRBJ2-1
ASSPPRGTRGYT,TRBV19,TRBJ1-2
SGRTFRGNEQF,TRBV29-1,TRBJ2-1
ASSPRGDTEAF,TRBV18,TRBJ1-1
ASTGTNTEAF,TRBV19,TRBJ1-1
ASSLVHSTDTQY,TRBV7-2,TRBJ2-3